This entry features one T cell receptor beta chain sequence. The data originate from a study of blood T cell repertoires in COVID-19. On the study more broadly: Material from acute and convalescent COVID-19 was sourced from the United States, Italy and Spain. The analysed material was cDNA or gDNA that came from T cells, B-cell-depleted T cells, or PBMCs.

The ends lost 6 bases at V and 0 bases at J; junction bases unmatched: 5. The CDR3 loop spans 15 amino acids. Germline CDR1 and CDR2: ENHRY and SYGVKD. Repertoires were generated with immunoSEQ multiplex PCR, while TCRdb's copy carries only in-frame clones and drops some. The table includes about 150,000 clones, 70% to 90% detected once. Material for sequencing was peripheral blood. The sequence derives from a woman aged 55-70 years with COVID-19, enrolled during active disease. The V call is TRBV10-3, the J call TRBJ1-1; TRBD1 matches 9 bases. DNA of the CDR3: TGTGCCATCAGAACCACAGGGGGCCTGAACACTGAAGCTTTCTTT. It specifies CAIRTTGGLNTEAFF.